This record covers a single T cell receptor (beta chain). PCR was performed using 60 Vbeta and 13 Jbeta primers. The repertoire was sequenced with immunoSEQ multiplex PCR; TCRdb's copy has only in-frame clones and lacks some. Among 65,000 to 95,000 clones listed, approximately 80% were seen once. The sample originates from a study of cytomegalovirus exposure and HLA in healthy donors. CDR1 and CDR2 from the germline V gene are LNHDA and SQIVND (reference sequence). The CDR3 is 15 residues long. Trimming removed 4 bases at V and 10 bases at J, with 22 bases between. The receptor's source is a human donor in good health. The V call is TRBV19, the J call TRBJ1-2, with D tentatively TRBD1 (6 bases). Sequenced input: PBMCs. The CDR3 is CASSNPFGGNGVYTF. The CDR3 nucleotides are TGTGCCAGTAGTAACCCTTTTGGGGGCAATGGAGTCTACACCTTC.